A single sample gave rise to the 26 T cell receptor beta chains below, sequenced in a study of cytomegalovirus exposure and HLA in healthy donors. 13 Jbeta primers and 60 Vbeta primers were used for the PCR. Sequencing was performed with immunoSEQ multiplex PCR; in TCRdb, only in-frame clones are kept and a portion is missing. The sample has around 100,000 clones; approximately 66% are singletons. Sequencing used PBMCs. Receptors were obtained from a woman aged 45-65 years in good health and CMV-seronegative.

The chain has TRBV9 and TRBJ2-4, with D possibly matching TRBD1 (7 bases). Germline V gene lookup returns CDR1 SGDLS and CDR2 YYNGEE. Trimming cost V 0 bases and J 12 bases, with 16 bases left between them. The CDR3 is 14 amino acids. DNA for the CDR3: TGTGCCAGCAGCGTAGAAACGGAGGGGGCGGCTCAGTACTTC. It encodes CASSVETEGAAQYF.

This chain uses TRBV6-6 with TRBJ1-1, with 8 bases that match TRBD1. The CDR3 length is 16 residues. Losses at the gene ends were 4 bases for V and 4 bases for J; bases not matched to a gene: 11. The germline CDR1 and CDR2 sequences are MNHNY and SVGAGI (reference sequence). The CDR3 sequence is CASSSNRQGRSTEAFF. DNA of the CDR3: TGTGCCAGCAGTTCCAATAGACAGGGGAGGAGCACTGAAGCTTTCTTT.

The chain joins TRBV9 to TRBJ2-7; 9 bases align to TRBD2. The CDR3 runs 15 residues. The J segment lost 7 bases and the V segment lost 0 bases, leaving 8 bases of the junction unmatched. Per germline, CDR1 SGDLS and CDR2 YYNGEE. The DNA of the CDR3 is TGTGCCAGCAGCGTAGGATTAGCGGGAGCAAATGAGCAGTACTTC. Translating it yields CASSVGLAGANEQYF.

This clone was recorded only once. This chain connects TRBV29-1 to TRBJ2-4, with D perhaps TRBD2 (6 bases). V was trimmed by 7 bases and J by 7 bases, leaving 11 bases between them. CDR1 and CDR2 (germline): SQVTM, ANQGSEA. The CDR3 has 11 amino acids. The CDR3 is CSGERGNIQYF. DNA for the CDR3: TGCAGCGGCGAACGGGGGAACATTCAGTACTTC.

The chain is built from TRBV9 and TRBJ2-1; D may be TRBD2 (5 bases). The CDR3 has 15 amino acids. Germline V gene data show CDR1 as SGDLS and CDR2 as YYNGEE. Trimming took 0 bases from V and 12 from J, leaving 19 bases between them. In nucleotides, the CDR3 is TGTGCCAGCAGCGTAGGGGCGAGGGATGGTTTGCCGCAGTTCTTC. Encoded protein: CASSVGARDGLPQFF.

The chain combines TRBV18 with TRBJ2-1, with unresolved D. The germline V and J ends were trimmed by 0 bases and 2 bases, with 11 bases remaining between them. The V gene's germline CDR1 is KGHSH and CDR2 LQKENI. The length of the CDR3 is 16 residues. The DNA for the CDR3 is TGTGCCAGCTCACCACCGGAAAGTACAGCCTACAATGAGCAGTTCTTC. Amino acids: CASSPPESTAYNEQFF. Supplemented by reference TRBV18 and TRBJ2-1, the full variable domain reads NAGVMQNPRHLVRRRGQEARLRCSPMKGHSHVYWYRQLPEEGLKFMVYLQKENIIDESGMPKERFSAEFPKEGPSILRIQQVVRGDSAAYFCASSPPESTAYNEQFFGPGTRLTVL.

The rearrangement uses TRBV7-8 and TRBJ1-1, with D unclear. V dropped 1 base and J dropped 1 base, with 7 bases sitting between them. The length of the CDR3 is 14 residues. Germline V gene sequence: CDR1 SGHVS, CDR2 FQNEAQ. The CDR3 region is CASSLGYGNTEAFF. The CDR3 nucleotides are TGTGCCAGCAGCTTAGGGTACGGGAACACTGAAGCTTTCTTT. Drawing the rest from reference TRBV7-8 and TRBJ1-1, the complete variable domain is GAGVSQSPRYKVAKRGQDVALRCDPISGHVSLFWYQQALGQGPEFLTYFQNEAQLDKSGLPSDRFFAERPEGSVSTLKIQRTQQEDSAVYLCASSLGYGNTEAFFGQGTRLTVV.

The chain couples TRBV30 to TRBJ2-3; 13 nucleotides agree with TRBD2. Germline V CDR1 and CDR2: GTSNPN, SVGIG (reference sequence). CDR3 length: 14 amino acids. J gave up 6 bases and V 7 bases, and 7 bases lay outside the gene matches. CDR3 protein: CAFRTSGGSDTQYF. In DNA, the CDR3 is TGTGCCTTCCGGACTAGCGGGGGTTCCGATACGCAGTATTTT.

The CDR3 spells CASSLDRSADTQYF. In nucleotides, the CDR3 is TGTGCCAGCAGTTTAGATCGGTCCGCAGATACGCAGTATTTT. The genes are TRBV27 and TRBJ2-3; D uncertain. Trimming took off 2 bases at V and 4 bases at J, with 10 bases between the two ends. Germline-derived CDR1 and CDR2 are MNHEY and SMNVEV (reference sequence). This CDR3 region has 14 residues.

This clone was counted between two and nine times. This chain connects TRBV27 to TRBJ2-2, with 10 bases matching TRBD2. V was pared by 7 bases and J by 0 bases, with 2 bases of the junction left unmatched. The CDR3 covers 15 residues. Germline assignment: CDR1 MNHEY and CDR2 SMNVEV (reference sequence). The CDR3, as DNA: TGTGCCAGCACTAGCGGGGGCGCGAACACCGGGGAGCTGTTTTTT. This codes for CASTSGGANTGELFF.

This clone has a handful of counts. The J gene is TRBJ1-3, the V gene TRBV5-6, with 7 bases aligning to TRBD1. CDR1 is SGHDT, CDR2 YYEEEE, per germline. This CDR3 has 15 residues. V shed 0 bases and J 3 bases; nucleotides not matched to a gene: 3. The CDR3 DNA reads as TGTGCCAGCAGCTTGGGACAGGGCTTTGGAAACACCATATATTTT. Amino acids: CASSLGQGFGNTIYF.

The chain uses TRBV2 and TRBJ2-1; D is ambiguous. The CDR3 is 11 amino acids. The germline V and J ends were trimmed by 7 bases and 10 bases, with 11 bases remaining between them. Germline-derived CDR1 and CDR2 are SNHLY and FYNNEI. Here the CDR3 reads CASTRSAEQFF. Written as DNA, the CDR3 is TGTGCCAGCACGCGGTCAGCAGAGCAGTTCTTC.

As for this clone: One junction end disagrees with the germline gene, perhaps due to a read error. The chain employs TRBV5-1 and TRBJ1-1, with no clear D. CDR1 is SGHRS, CDR2 YFSETQ, per germline. The CDR3 contains 15 residues. The CDR3 loop is CAGSLRQPGGTEAFF. CDR3 nucleotides: TGCGCCGGCAGCTTGAGGCAGCCGGGTGGCACTGAAGCTTTCTTT. Combining the CDR3 with reference TRBV5-1 and TRBJ1-1 gives the whole variable domain KAGVTQTPRYLIKTRGQQVTLSCSPISGHRSVSWYQQTPGQGLQFLFEYFSETQRNKGNFPGRFSGRQFSNSRSEMNVSTLELGDSALYLCAGSLRQPGGTEAFFGQGTRLTVV.

The chain joins TRBV28 to TRBJ2-7; D is undetermined. The V gene lost 6 bases and the J gene lost 1 base, with 7 bases spanning the gap. The CDR3 covers 12 residues. The germline CDR1 and CDR2 sequences are MDHEN and SYDVKM. The CDR3 nucleotides are TGTGCCAGCAGCTATCCGTCCTACGAGCAGTACTTC. Its protein product is CASSYPSYEQYF.

This clone came up once. This chain joins TRBV19 and TRBJ2-6, with 7 bases lining up with TRBD1. Germline assignment: CDR1 LNHDA and CDR2 SQIVND (reference sequence). The CDR3 runs to 15 residues. V gave up 6 bases and J gave up 1 base; unmatched junction bases: 3. Written as DNA, the CDR3 is TGTGCCAGTAGAGACAGGGTTTCTGGGGCCAACGTCCTGACTTTC. It is translated as CASRDRVSGANVLTF.

The chain couples TRBV27 to TRBJ2-7; D might be TRBD2 (5 bases). The CDR3 spans 16 residues. Germline V gene sequence: CDR1 MNHEY, CDR2 SMNVEV (reference sequence). V lost 2 bases, J lost 3 bases, and 17 bases lay in between. The CDR3 loop reads CASSLVAAGPNYEQYF. In nucleotides, the CDR3 is TGTGCCAGCAGTTTAGTTGCGGCGGGCCCTAACTACGAGCAGTACTTC.

Turning to this clone: Other nucleotide sequences from this sample produce the same CDR3. The V call is TRBV6-5, the J call TRBJ2-5, with a weak D call TRBD2 (6 bases). CDR1 is MNHEY, CDR2 SVGAGI, per germline. The CDR3 contains 12 residues. The ends were cut back, 6 bases at V and 5 bases at J, with 10 bases in the middle. Here the CDR3 DNA reads TGTGCCAGCAGGCGGGGAAAGGAGACCCAGTACTTC. Translating gives CASRRGKETQYF.

The V and J genes are TRBV6-1 and TRBJ2-6; TRBD1 aligns across 7 bases. The CDR3 spans 14 residues. Per germline, CDR1 MNHNS and CDR2 SASEGT. V shed 7 bases, J shed 3 bases, and the junction held 3 bases outside the gene matches. DNA of the CDR3: TGTGCCAGCACCAACAGGGGTGGGGCCAACGTCCTGACTTTC. This codes for CASTNRGGANVLTF.

The chain couples TRBV27 to TRBJ2-7, with 7 bases lining up with TRBD2. Per germline, CDR1 MNHEY and CDR2 SMNVEV (reference sequence). Germline trimming cut 0 bases from V and 0 bases from J; bases unmatched to any gene: 2. The CDR3 extends over 15 amino acids. CDR3 loop: CASSLSGGDSYEQYF. The CDR3 DNA reads as TGTGCCAGCAGTTTATCGGGAGGGGACTCCTACGAGCAGTACTTC.

The rearrangement uses TRBV7-3 and TRBJ2-1; TRBD2 aligns across 8 bases. This CDR3 spans 14 amino acids. The J segment lost 7 bases and the V segment lost 4 bases, leaving 6 bases of the junction unmatched. Germline CDR1 reads SGHTA; CDR2 reads FQGTGA. The CDR3, as DNA: TGTGCCAGCAGCTCGAGCGGGAGCCTAAATGAGCAGTTCTTC. Translation: CASSSSGSLNEQFF.

The rearrangement joins TRBV7-6 to TRBJ2-2; TRBD1 agrees at 11 bases. The germline CDR1 and CDR2 sequences are SGHVS and FNYEAQ. The length of the CDR3 is 16 residues. Trimming cost V 6 bases and J 4 bases; bases outside gene matches: 7. CDR3 bases: TGTGCCAGCAGAGAGGGGGGGACAGGGGGCACCGGGGAGCTGTTTTTT. This sequence encodes CASREGGTGGTGELFF.

This clone was seen just once. V gene TRBV6-1 combines with J gene TRBJ2-7, with a possible D match to TRBD2 (6 bases). This CDR3 has 13 residues. Germline CDR1 and CDR2: MNHNS and SASEGT. Trimming cost V 0 bases and J 3 bases, with 6 bases left between them. In DNA, the CDR3 is TGTGCCAGCAGTGAAGCGCGGGGCTACGAGCAGTACTTC. Residues: CASSEARGYEQYF.

This clone was observed a few times. The genes are TRBV7-8 and TRBJ2-1; 7 nucleotides match TRBD2. V dropped 5 bases and J dropped 5; count of bases not matched to a gene: 6. The CDR3 consists of 14 residues. The germline gives CDR1 SGHVS, CDR2 FQNEAQ. As DNA, the CDR3 is TGTGCCAGCAGCCCTTGGACTAGGAACAATGAGCAGTTCTTC. Its protein product is CASSPWTRNNEQFF. The full variable domain, with the rest looked up from reference TRBV7-8 and TRBJ2-1, is GAGVSQSPRYKVAKRGQDVALRCDPISGHVSLFWYQQALGQGPEFLTYFQNEAQLDKSGLPSDRFFAERPEGSVSTLKIQRTQQEDSAVYLCASSPWTRNNEQFFGPGTRLTVL.

This clone was detected once. The chain links TRBV27 to TRBJ1-2, with 7 bases matching TRBD1. Germline trimming cut 5 bases from V and 4 bases from J; bases unmatched to any gene: 4. This CDR3 spans 13 amino acids. CDR1 is MNHEY and CDR2 is SMNVEV in the germline V gene (reference sequence). The CDR3 spells CASSEYRGYGYTF. The CDR3 bases are TGTGCCAGCAGTGAATACAGGGGCTATGGCTACACCTTC.

V gene TRBV27 combines with J gene TRBJ2-1; TRBD2 aligns across 13 bases. Germline V CDR1 and CDR2: MNHEY, SMNVEV (reference sequence). CDR3 length: 17 residues. V lost 6 bases to trimming and J lost 4 bases; unmatched junction nucleotides: 9. For the CDR3, the DNA is TGTGCCAGCAGAGACAGTGGACTAGCGGGAGTTTACAATGAGCAGTTCTTC. It yields the protein CASRDSGLAGVYNEQFF.

The chain joins TRBV11-3 to TRBJ2-1, with TRBD2 matching over 14 bases. Germline CDR1 reads SGHNT; CDR2 reads YENEEA. V lost 7 bases, J lost 8 bases, and 13 bases stayed unmatched. This CDR3 comprises 17 residues. The CDR3 bases are TGTGCCAGCACCCTTATCGGGACTAGCGGGAGTAGCTATGAGCAGTTCTTC. Encoded protein: CASTLIGTSGSSYEQFF.